A selection of T cell receptor beta chains follows, all from one sample in a study of blood T cell repertoires in COVID-19. Libraries were prepared by immunoSEQ multiplex PCR; TCRdb keeps only in-frame clonotypes and omits some of them. This sample has roughly 160,000 clones, with about 88% found just once. The sequencing sample was made of peripheral blood. These receptors came from a man aged 60 to 69 with acute or convalescent COVID-19. Both conserved end residues are part of each CDR3. The D gene is left open where the match is weak. The listing skips clone size in some rows; elsewhere it reads once, few, many or a size class.

TRBJ2-1	.	TRBV30	.	CAWRHRGGDEQFF	TGTGCCTGGAGACACAGGGGGGGCGATGAGCAGTTCTTC
TRBJ1-6	once	TRBV3-1/TRBV3-2	TRBD1	CASSQWGQSSYNSPLHF	TGTGCCAGCAGCCAGTGGGGACAGAGCTCCTATAATTCACCCCTCCACTTT
TRBJ2-1	.	TRBV10-3	TRBD2	CAINGGRGNEQFF	TGTGCCATCAATGGCGGGAGGGGCAATGAGCAGTTCTTC
TRBJ1-2	many	TRBV30	TRBD1	CARDRRNYGYTF	TGTGCCCGGGACAGGAGGAACTATGGCTACACCTTC
TRBJ1-1	.	TRBV11-2	.	CASSWGGGDTEAFF	TGTGCCAGCAGCTGGGGCGGGGGTGACACTGAAGCTTTCTTT
TRBJ2-3	few	TRBV7-3	.	CASSLGLHNTDTQYF	TGTGCCAGCAGCTTAGGACTACACAACACAGATACGCAGTATTTT
TRBJ1-2	.	TRBV5-4	.	CASSLLNYGYTF	TGTGCCAGCAGCTTGTTAAACTATGGCTACACCTTC
TRBJ1-6	.	TRBV7-3	TRBD1	CASSLGGTGDFYSPLHF	TGTGCCAGCAGCTTAGGCGGGACAGGGGACTTTTATTCACCCCTCCACTTT
TRBJ1-2	.	TRBV4-1	.	CASSQESAGGSYGYTF	TGCGCCAGCAGCCAAGAATCGGCTGGGGGGAGCTATGGCTACACCTTC
TRBJ1-2	.	TRBV6-1	.	CASSESGGANYGYTF	TGTGCCAGCAGTGAAAGTGGGGGGGCTAACTATGGCTACACCTTC
TRBJ2-2	.	TRBV7-3	.	CASSSHEAGELFF	TGTGCCAGCAGCTCTCATGAGGCCGGGGAGCTGTTTTTT
TRBJ1-1	.	TRBV18	.	CASSPGGWRIEAFF	TGTGCCAGCTCACCAGGGGGGTGGAGGATTGAAGCTTTCTTT
TRBJ2-2	.	TRBV6-5	TRBD2	CASSRDYNTGELFF	TGTGCCAGCAGTCGGGACTATAACACCGGGGAGCTGTTTTTT
TRBJ1-2	.	TRBV18	.	CASSPGGLGYTF	TGTGCCAGCTCACCAGGAGGACTTGGCTACACCTTC
TRBJ2-2	.	TRBV9	.	CASRGQGGWSDTGELFF	TGTGCCAGCAGAGGACAGGGAGGGTGGTCGGACACCGGGGAGCTGTTTTTT
TRBJ1-6	.	TRBV6-1	.	CASSAKTVGSSYNSPLHF	TGTGCCAGCAGTGCTAAGACAGTAGGAAGCTCCTATAATTCACCCCTCCACTTT
TRBJ2-2	.	TRBV5-1	.	CASSLRQNTGELFF	TGCGCCAGCAGCTTAAGACAGAACACCGGGGAGCTGTTTTTT
TRBJ2-7	.	TRBV6-5	TRBD2	CASSLGLAAYEQYF	TGTGCCAGCAGCCTTGGACTAGCGGCCTACGAGCAGTACTTC
TRBJ1-5	.	TRBV24-1	.	CATSDSGGVSNQPQHF	TGTGCCACCAGTGATTCGGGAGGGGTGAGCAATCAGCCCCAGCATTTT
TRBJ1-1	.	TRBV7-8	.	CASSLSRVGFTEAFF	TGTGCCAGCAGCTTATCCAGGGTTGGATTCACTGAAGCTTTCTTT
TRBJ1-4	.	TRBV6-5	.	CASSPRGEKLFF	TGTGCCAGCAGCCCACGGGGGGAAAAACTGTTTTTT
TRBJ2-3	.	TRBV30	TRBD2	CAWSQPGGTDTQYF	TGTGCCTGGAGCCAACCCGGGGGGACAGATACGCAGTATTTT